The next 10 T cell receptor beta chains were all read from a single sample in a study of shared clonotypes between healthy human individuals. Only in-frame clones appear in the TCRdb table, and some are missing; sequencing was by immunoSEQ multiplex PCR. The sample shows 2,500,000 or so clones, roughly 92% of them seen only once. Sequencing input: naive CD4+ T cells sorted from blood. The subset: CD45RA+ positively selected. The origin of the receptors is a young man in good health.

The genes are TRBV7-2 and TRBJ2-7; D is uncertain. Germline CDR1 SGHTA, CDR2 FQGNSA. CDR3 length: 13 residues. Trimming left V 5 bases short and J 7 bases short, with 15 bases between. The CDR3 coding sequence is TGTGCCAGCAGCCCGTGGATAAGGGAAGAGCAGTACTTC. It yields the protein CASSPWIREEQYF.

CDR3 bases: TGTGCCAGTAGTATAGACCGCAGCTCCTACGAGCAGTACTTC. It is translated as CASSIDRSSYEQYF. The genes are TRBV19 and TRBJ2-7; D is unclear. CDR1 is LNHDA and CDR2 is SQIVND in the germline V gene (reference sequence). This CDR3 spans 14 amino acids. V lost 0 bases, J lost 0 bases, and 6 bases lay in between.

The rearrangement links TRBV5-4 to TRBJ2-2; 8 nucleotides match TRBD1. The ends lost 9 bases at V and 4 bases at J; junction bases unmatched: 11. Germline assignment: CDR1 SGHNT and CDR2 YYREEE (reference sequence). The CDR3 covers 15 residues. The CDR3 DNA reads as TGTGCCACCAGACAGGGGATGTCGGGCACCGGGGAGCTGTTTTTT. Protein sequence: CATRQGMSGTGELFF.

This rearrangement joins TRBV14 to TRBJ2-5; D is ambiguous. Germline assignment: CDR1 SGHDN and CDR2 FVKESK. The CDR3 covers 13 residues. V lost 4 bases, J lost 5 bases, and 11 bases lay in between. CDR3 sequence reads: CASSPLLGETQYF. In DNA form, the CDR3 reads TGTGCCAGCAGCCCCCTGCTGGGGGAGACCCAGTACTTC.

The CDR3 loop is CASSGGQGSPLHF. CDR3 coding DNA: TGTGCCAGCAGTGGCGGGCAAGGATCACCCCTCCACTTT. The V and J genes are TRBV25-1 and TRBJ1-6; D is unclear. Per germline, CDR1 MGHDK and CDR2 SYGVNS. The CDR3 is 13 amino acids. The V end was cut by 4 bases, the J end by 10 bases, with 11 bases between. Full variable domain (missing parts from reference TRBV25-1 and TRBJ1-6): EADIYQTPRYLVIGTGKKITLECSQTMGHDKMYWYQQDPGMELHLIHYSYGVNSTEKGDLSSESTVSRIRTEHFPLTLESARPSHTSQYLCASSGGQGSPLHFGNGTRLTVT.

The chain couples TRBV19 to TRBJ1-1; TRBD1 might be the D (6 bases). Trimming took off 6 bases at V and 2 bases at J, with 13 bases between the two ends. Germline CDR1 LNHDA, CDR2 SQIVND (reference sequence). There are 14 residues in the CDR3. The DNA for the CDR3 is TGTGCCAGTAGACCAGGGGCAATTAACACTGAAGCTTTCTTT. Translating it yields CASRPGAINTEAFF.

This clone was seen a single time. The J gene is TRBJ2-7, the V gene TRBV7-2; no clear D. The germline gives CDR1 SGHTA, CDR2 FQGNSA. The CDR3 runs to 15 residues. Between the trimmed V and J ends, which lost 0 bases and 2 bases, there was a span of 11 bases. CDR3 residues: CASSLARPTPYEQYF. DNA for the CDR3: TGTGCCAGCAGCTTAGCGCGACCTACGCCCTACGAGCAGTACTTC.

V and J are TRBV6-1 and TRBJ2-3; TRBD2 might be the D (7 bases). Trimming took 2 bases from V and 9 from J, leaving 18 bases between them. The CDR3 totals 15 residues. Germline V gene lookup returns CDR1 MNHNS and CDR2 SASEGT. The CDR3 DNA follows: TGTGCCAGCAGTGAAAAGTGGGGGGGCCATGGGACGCAGTATTTT. Residues: CASSEKWGGHGTQYF.

This chain links TRBV15 with TRBJ2-5, with 7 bases aligning to TRBD1. The CDR3 is 16 amino acids. The trim removed 1 base at V and 2 bases at J, leaving 7 bases unmatched. The germline V gene has CDR1 LNHNV and CDR2 YYDKDF (reference sequence). The CDR3 loop is CATSRAYPQGQETQYF. The CDR3, as DNA: TGTGCCACCAGCAGAGCTTACCCACAGGGGCAAGAGACCCAGTACTTC.

CDR3 region: CASSPEGDYEQYF. DNA for the CDR3: TGCGCCAGCAGCCCGGAAGGTGACTACGAGCAGTACTTC. The J gene is TRBJ2-7, the V gene TRBV5-1; D is ambiguous. CDR3 size: 13 residues. Germline V CDR1 and CDR2: SGHRS, YFSETQ. V lost 4 bases and J lost 3, with 11 bases in between.